This entry lists 13 T cell receptor beta chains sequenced from one sample in a study of blood T cell repertoires in COVID-19. The repertoire was sequenced with immunoSEQ multiplex PCR; TCRdb's copy has only in-frame clones and lacks some. The table has about 82,000 clones, 70% to 90% seen once; the top ten hold over 15%. Sequenced sample: peripheral blood. The receptors derive from a man at least 80 years old with active or convalescent COVID-19.

The V and J genes are TRBV19 and TRBJ2-1; 13 bases map to TRBD2. This CDR3 region has 16 residues. J was trimmed by 7 bases and V by 0 bases; bases with no gene match: 3. Germline CDR1 is LNHDA and CDR2 is SQIVND (reference sequence). The CDR3 region is CASSIDGLAGVNEQFF. The CDR3 nucleotides are TGTGCCAGTAGTATAGACGGACTAGCGGGAGTAAATGAGCAGTTCTTC.

This chain joins TRBV6-4 and TRBJ1-2, with a weak D call TRBD1 (5 bases). Germline V gene lookup returns CDR1 MRHNA and CDR2 SNTAGT. The CDR3 runs to 13 residues. Trimming removed 3 bases from V and 7 bases from J, with 12 bases in between. The CDR3 sequence is CASSERYGAGYTF. The CDR3 DNA follows: TGTGCCAGCAGTGAACGCTATGGGGCTGGCTACACCTTC.

The rearrangement joins TRBV30 to TRBJ1-1; 10 nucleotides line up with TRBD1. CDR3 length equals 12 residues. Trimming at V came to 2 bases and at J to 11 bases, leaving 5 bases not matched to a gene. Germline V CDR1 and CDR2: GTSNPN, SVGIG (reference sequence). CDR3 sequence (DNA): TGTGCCTGGAGTAGACAGGGGGCAAGGGCTTTCTTT. Its translation: CAWSRQGARAFF.

This clone was picked up one time. This chain joins TRBV10-1 and TRBJ1-3, with unresolved D. The germline V and J ends were trimmed by 8 bases and 0 bases, with 2 bases remaining between them. Germline CDR1 reads WNHNN; CDR2 reads SYGVQD (reference sequence). The CDR3 consists of 11 residues. The CDR3 nucleotides are TGCGCCAGCCGCTCTGGAAACACCATATATTTT. This sequence encodes CASRSGNTIYF.

The V gene is TRBV10-3, the J gene TRBJ2-5; D might be TRBD2 (5 bases). CDR1 ENHRY and CDR2 SYGVKD come from the germline V gene. Deletions cut 3 bases from V and 5 bases from J, with 13 bases between. The CDR3 is 14 residues long. As DNA, the CDR3 is TGTGCCATCAGTGAAGCTGGCAGGAGGGAGACCCAGTACTTC. Encoded protein: CAISEAGRRETQYF.

The chain recombines TRBV3-1 (or the pseudogene TRBV3-2) with TRBJ1-5, with D unresolved. The CDR3 totals 15 residues. Germline CDR1 and CDR2: LGHDT and YNNKEL (reference sequence). V lost 0 bases and J lost 4, with 10 bases in between. This CDR3 reads CASSQDSAGNQPQHF. DNA for the CDR3: TGTGCCAGCAGCCAAGACAGCGCTGGGAATCAGCCCCAGCATTTT.

The chain employs TRBV28 and TRBJ2-7, with D perhaps matching TRBD1 (6 bases). V was shortened by 6 bases and J by 5 bases, with 14 bases between the two germline ends. The V gene's germline CDR1 is MDHEN and CDR2 SYDVKM. The CDR3 has 13 amino acids. CDR3 protein: CASSGQTVHEQYV. CDR3 bases: TGTGCCAGCAGCGGACAGACAGTCCACGAGCAGTACGTC.

This rearrangement joins TRBV2 to TRBJ1-2, with D perhaps TRBD1 (5 bases). V was cut by 6 bases and J by 8 bases, with 16 bases left in between. The CDR3 extends over 13 amino acids. Germline values: CDR1 SNHLY, CDR2 FYNNEI. The CDR3 region has the DNA TGTGCCAGCAGCGACCAGGGATTCGAGGGCTACACCTTC. It specifies CASSDQGFEGYTF. Complete variable domain (other parts from reference TRBV2 and TRBJ1-2): EPEVTQTPSHQVTQMGQEVILRCVPISNHLYFYWYRQILGQKVEFLVSFYNNEISEKSEIFDDQFSVERPDGSNFTLKIRSTKLEDSAMYFCASSDQGFEGYTFGSGTRLTVV.

The V and J genes are TRBV12-3 or TRBV12-4 and TRBJ2-4; the D is unclear. The V end was cut by 3 bases, the J end by 4 bases, with 7 bases between. There are 13 residues in the CDR3. CDR3 in DNA: TGTGCCAGCAGTTTGCGCAGGAAAAACATTCAGTACTTC. It codes for CASSLRRKNIQYF.

The chain employs TRBV12-3 or TRBV12-4 and TRBJ1-2, with TRBD1 matching 9 bases. CDR3 length: 13 residues. The V and J ends lost 2 bases and 6 bases, in that order; junction bases with no gene match: 1. The CDR3 is CASSLNRGHGYTF. CDR3 DNA sequence: TGTGCCAGCAGTTTAAACAGGGGGCATGGCTACACCTTC.

V is TRBV5-6 and J is TRBJ2-2; TRBD1 is a possible D gene (5 bases). The length of the CDR3 is 16 residues. Trimming pared 3 bases from V and 5 bases from J, leaving 17 bases between. Germline V gene lookup returns CDR1 SGHDT and CDR2 YYEEEE. This CDR3 reads CASSWWAGSGTGELFF. CDR3 nucleotide sequence: TGTGCCAGCAGCTGGTGGGCAGGGTCAGGGACCGGGGAGCTGTTTTTT.

This rearrangement joins TRBV6-2 or TRBV6-3 to TRBJ2-1; TRBD2 might be the D (6 bases). Germline V CDR1 and CDR2: MNHEY, SVGEGT. The CDR3 has 14 residues. V was shortened by 5 bases and J by 8 bases, with 16 bases between the two germline ends. The CDR3 DNA is TGTGCCAGCAGTGCCTCCGGGGGTTGGGATGAGCAGTTCTTC. It is translated as CASSASGGWDEQFF.

The chain recombines TRBV11-2 with TRBJ2-2, with D maybe TRBD1 (6 bases). CDR3 length: 15 amino acids. Germline CDR1 reads SGHAT; CDR2 reads FQNNGV. The germline V and J ends were trimmed by 5 bases and 2 bases, with 12 bases remaining between them. The CDR3 sequence is CASSLRGSNTGELFF. As DNA, the CDR3 is TGTGCCAGCAGCCTAAGGGGGTCAAACACCGGGGAGCTGTTTTTT.